The 27 T cell receptor beta chains listed next were all sequenced from one sample in a study of T cells expressing NK-cell markers. TCRdb reprocessed the 5' RACE reads and reports one entry per CDR3 protein, with no DNA. This table holds around 140,000 distinct CDR3 sequences. The sequencing sample was made of blood T cells: a sorted CD56 or NKG2C T cell subset, CD4+ or CD8+ T cells, or bulk PBMC T cells (not recorded which). The receptors stem from a man aged 18-30 years in good health.

V is TRBV9 and J is TRBJ2-1; TCRdb's assignment of TRBD2 cannot be checked, as there is no DNA. CDR3 length: 14 residues. From germline, CDR1 is SGDLS and CDR2 YYNGEE. The CDR3 loop is CASKLAGAYNEQFF. The variable domain in full, with the rest retrieved from reference TRBV9 and TRBJ2-1, is DSGVTQTPKHLITATGQRVTLRCSPRSGDLSVYWYQQSLDQGLQFLIQYYNGEERAKGNILERFSAQQFPDLHSELNLSSLELGDSALYFCASKLAGAYNEQFFGPGTRLTVL.

The chain has TRBV6-1 and TRBJ2-1. The CDR3 contains 13 residues. Germline V gene sequence: CDR1 MNHNS, CDR2 SASEGT. The CDR3 protein is CASMGYSYNEQFF.

The chain is built from TRBV2 and TRBJ2-1; TCRdb picks TRBD1, but there is no DNA to check that call. CDR1 SNHLY and CDR2 FYNNEI come from the germline V gene. The CDR3 is 13 amino acids. The chain's CDR3 is CANFGGTYNEQFF.

The chain uses TRBV2 and TRBJ2-1; with no DNA, the TCRdb D assignment of TRBD2 cannot be verified. The CDR3 runs 15 residues. Germline CDR1 and CDR2: SNHLY and FYNNEI. The CDR3 spells CASSEGPSGRDEQFF.

V gene TRBV9 combines with J gene TRBJ2-5; the D call from TCRdb, TRBD2, cannot be confirmed without DNA. The CDR3 totals 15 residues. Germline CDR1 is SGDLS and CDR2 is YYNGEE. The CDR3 region is CASRTAGLAQETQYF.

J is TRBJ1-1 and V is TRBV19; TCRdb picks TRBD1, but there is no DNA to check that call. Germline V gene sequence: CDR1 LNHDA, CDR2 SQIVND (reference sequence). This CDR3 region has 15 residues. CDR3 in amino acids: CASSSGQGGRTEAFF. The full variable domain, in which reference TRBV19 and TRBJ1-1 provide the parts outside the CDR3, is DGGITQSPKYLFRKEGQNVTLSCEQNLNHDAMYWYRQDPGQGLRLIYYSQIVNDFQKGDIAEGYSVSREKKESFPLTVTSAQKNPTAFYLCASSSGQGGRTEAFFGQGTRLTVV.

The chain is built from TRBV29-1 and TRBJ2-2. The CDR3 runs 13 residues. Germline CDR1 SQVTM, CDR2 ANQGSEA. Here the CDR3 reads CSVVSHNTGELFF.

The chain's CDR3 is CASSPTGTGGTGELFF. The rearrangement links TRBV27 to TRBJ2-2; TCRdb calls TRBD1, which cannot be checked without DNA. The germline gives CDR1 MNHEY, CDR2 SMNVEV (reference sequence). CDR3 length equals 16 residues.

CDR3 region: CASSVGTAINQPQHF. This rearrangement joins TRBV9 to TRBJ1-5; as DNA is missing, the TRBD1 call by TCRdb cannot be tested. Germline V gene lookup returns CDR1 SGDLS and CDR2 YYNGEE. This CDR3 comprises 15 residues.

This chain links TRBV27 with TRBJ2-5; TCRdb names TRBD2, which stays unverified in the absence of DNA. CDR3 length: 15 amino acids. CDR1 is MNHEY and CDR2 is SMNVEV in the germline V gene (reference sequence). CDR3 sequence: CASSLTSGRLQTQYF.

V and J are TRBV20-1 and TRBJ1-1; TCRdb's assignment of TRBD1 cannot be checked, as there is no DNA. CDR3 length equals 15 residues. Per germline, CDR1 DFQATT and CDR2 SNEGSKA (reference sequence). CDR3 in amino acids: CSARRTGEDWTEAFF.

The V gene is TRBV7-2, the J gene TRBJ2-1; the TRBD2 assignment by TCRdb is unverifiable without DNA. The V gene's germline CDR1 is SGHTA and CDR2 FQGNSA. The CDR3 is 13 residues long. The CDR3 protein is CASSTELAGEQFF.

The chain combines TRBV15 with TRBJ2-1; TCRdb's assignment of TRBD1 cannot be checked, as there is no DNA. This CDR3 has 18 residues. Germline V gives CDR1 LNHNV, CDR2 YYDKDF (reference sequence). CDR3: CATSRDQLQGGPYNEQFF.

J is TRBJ2-5 and V is TRBV6-2 or TRBV6-3; as DNA is missing, the TRBD1 call by TCRdb cannot be tested. The CDR3 has 21 amino acids. The germline V gene encodes CDR1 MNHEY and CDR2 SVGEGT. This CDR3 is CASSYSGREESDRGAGETQYF.

This chain connects TRBV2 to TRBJ2-3. The CDR3 length is 14 residues. Germline V gene sequence: CDR1 SNHLY, CDR2 FYNNEI. CDR3 sequence reads: CASSVGIASDTQYF.

The chain combines TRBV20-1 with TRBJ2-7; TCRdb proposes TRBD2, but this gene call is untestable without DNA. The length of the CDR3 is 15 residues. Germline V gene sequence: CDR1 DFQATT, CDR2 SNEGSKA (reference sequence). CDR3 region: CSARELAGGAYEQYF.

The chain links TRBV6-5 to TRBJ2-5. The CDR3 extends over 15 amino acids. Germline V gene data show CDR1 as MNHEY and CDR2 as SVGAGI. CDR3 amino acids: CASSYFRTEKETQYF.

The CDR3 sequence: CASSPTRFGGRETQYF. The V call is TRBV6-5, the J call TRBJ2-5; TCRdb reports TRBD2, a call that lacks DNA to check it against. This CDR3 region has 16 residues. The germline gives CDR1 MNHEY, CDR2 SVGAGI.

The rearrangement uses TRBV6-2 or TRBV6-3 and TRBJ2-7; TCRdb picks TRBD1, but there is no DNA to check that call. This CDR3 region has 17 residues. Germline V gives CDR1 MNHEY, CDR2 SVGEGT. CDR3 in amino acids: CASRTPAFGGSWNEQYF.

This chain links TRBV5-4 with TRBJ2-7; with no DNA, the TCRdb D assignment of TRBD2 cannot be verified. There are 17 residues in the CDR3. Germline V gene sequence: CDR1 SGHNT, CDR2 YYREEE (reference sequence). CDR3 region: CASSPRLAGGTAYEQYF.

The chain is built from TRBV30 and TRBJ2-3; the D call of TRBD2 rests on TCRdb alone, since no DNA is present to check it. This CDR3 is 18 amino acids long. Per germline, CDR1 GTSNPN and CDR2 SVGIG (reference sequence). CDR3 sequence: CAWSETGVAGESTDTQYF.

The rearrangement uses TRBV12-3 or TRBV12-4 and TRBJ2-1; TCRdb proposes TRBD2, but this gene call is untestable without DNA. CDR3 length equals 14 residues. The CDR3 spells CASSPGLAVNEQFF.

The V gene is TRBV29-1, the J gene TRBJ2-1; TCRdb outputs TRBD2, but without DNA this stays unchecked. Germline-derived CDR1 and CDR2 are SQVTM and ANQGSEA. The CDR3 is 12 residues long. The CDR3 sequence: CSVGRERNEQFF.

The rearrangement joins TRBV27 to TRBJ1-3; there is no DNA to check the TCRdb D call of TRBD1. The CDR3 spans 15 residues. From germline, CDR1 is MNHEY and CDR2 SMNVEV (reference sequence). CDR3 sequence: CASSASGQGGNTIYF.

This sequence joins TRBV19 and TRBJ2-1; the TCRdb call, TRBD1, lacks DNA for checking. Germline assignment: CDR1 LNHDA and CDR2 SQIVND (reference sequence). The CDR3 spans 15 residues. CDR3 sequence: CASSIGDPLNNEQFF.

The V gene is TRBV5-6, the J gene TRBJ2-5. The germline CDR1 and CDR2 sequences are SGHDT and YYEEEE. This CDR3 has 14 amino acids. CDR3 protein: CASTTTGSQETQYF. The full variable domain, in which reference TRBV5-6 and TRBJ2-5 provide the parts outside the CDR3, is DAGVTQSPTHLIKTRGQQVTLRCSPKSGHDTVSWYQQALGQGPQFIFQYYEEEERQRGNFPDRFSGHQFPNYSSELNVNALLLGDSALYLCASTTTGSQETQYFGPGTRLLVL.

The rearrangement links TRBV6-1 to TRBJ1-5; the TCRdb call, TRBD1, lacks DNA for checking. The CDR3 has 14 residues. CDR1 is MNHNS and CDR2 is SASEGT in the germline V gene. The CDR3 spells CASSEATGDQPQHF.